A selection of T cell receptor beta chains follows, all from one sample in a study of identical twins. One entry per CDR3 protein results from TCRdb running MiXCR on the 5' RACE reads. The data show 520,000 or so distinct CDR3 sequences, under 25% seen once. These records were also assigned to another study, of T cells expressing NK-cell markers.

Sequencing used CD4+ T cells sorted from blood. All receptors come from a young woman in good health. CDR3s include the opening cysteine and the closing phenylalanine or tryptophan. The order of the fields is clone size, D gene, J gene, V gene, CDR3 DNA, CDR3 protein. A D gene is named only where the DNA matches it firmly. Size values are once, few and many counts, or a class for expanded clones, and some rows have none.

clone size: NA
D gene: TRBD2
J gene: TRBJ2-3
V gene: TRBV2
CDR3 DNA: TGTGCCAGCAGTGACCGCGGGGGAGTAGATACGCAGTATTTT
CDR3 protein: CASSDRGGVDTQYF

clone size: few
D gene: NA
J gene: TRBJ2-1
V gene: TRBV5-1
CDR3 DNA: TGCGCCAGCAGCTTGGCGTCCCCAGCGAAAGAGCAGTTCTTC
CDR3 protein: CASSLASPAKEQFF

clone size: few
D gene: TRBD2
J gene: TRBJ2-7
V gene: TRBV5-4
CDR3 DNA: TGTGCCAGCTCTAGCGGGAGGGCCTACGAGCAGTACTTC
CDR3 protein: CASSSGRAYEQYF

clone size: NA
D gene: NA
J gene: TRBJ2-2
V gene: TRBV7-2
CDR3 DNA: TGTGCCAGCAGCTCCGAGGGGGGAACGAACACCGGGGAGCTGTTTTTT
CDR3 protein: CASSSEGGTNTGELFF

clone size: NA
D gene: NA
J gene: TRBJ2-3
V gene: TRBV7-2
CDR3 DNA: TGTGCCAGCAGCTTAACTACCCAGGCTACAGATACGCAGTATTTT
CDR3 protein: CASSLTTQATDTQYF

clone size: NA
D gene: NA
J gene: TRBJ2-1
V gene: TRBV3-1
CDR3 DNA: TGTGCCAGCAGCCAAGGGGGAGTAGGGAATGAGCAGTTCTTC
CDR3 protein: CASSQGGVGNEQFF

clone size: NA
D gene: NA
J gene: TRBJ2-7
V gene: TRBV5-1
CDR3 DNA: TGCGCCAGCGCAGCAGCCGGCTACGAGCAGTACTTC
CDR3 protein: CASAAAGYEQYF

clone size: NA
D gene: TRBD2
J gene: TRBJ2-3
V gene: TRBV20-1
CDR3 DNA: TGCAGTGCCAGACTAGCGGGGTTAACAAATACGCAGTATTTT
CDR3 protein: CSARLAGLTNTQYF

clone size: NA
D gene: NA
J gene: TRBJ2-5
V gene: TRBV27
CDR3 DNA: TGTGCCAGCAGCCCTAGGGGGAGTGCCGAAGAGACCCAGTACTTC
CDR3 protein: CASSPRGSAEETQYF

clone size: few
D gene: TRBD2
J gene: TRBJ2-3
V gene: TRBV5-1
CDR3 DNA: TGCGCCAGCAGCTTGGTTCGGGGGGGAAGCACAGATACGCAGTATTTT
CDR3 protein: CASSLVRGGSTDTQYF

clone size: few
D gene: TRBD2
J gene: TRBJ2-2
V gene: TRBV18
CDR3 DNA: TGTGCCAGCTCAGCCCACTCCCCCTCGCGCGGGAGAAGCGCCGGGGAGCTGTTTTTT
CDR3 protein: CASSAHSPSRGRSAGELFF